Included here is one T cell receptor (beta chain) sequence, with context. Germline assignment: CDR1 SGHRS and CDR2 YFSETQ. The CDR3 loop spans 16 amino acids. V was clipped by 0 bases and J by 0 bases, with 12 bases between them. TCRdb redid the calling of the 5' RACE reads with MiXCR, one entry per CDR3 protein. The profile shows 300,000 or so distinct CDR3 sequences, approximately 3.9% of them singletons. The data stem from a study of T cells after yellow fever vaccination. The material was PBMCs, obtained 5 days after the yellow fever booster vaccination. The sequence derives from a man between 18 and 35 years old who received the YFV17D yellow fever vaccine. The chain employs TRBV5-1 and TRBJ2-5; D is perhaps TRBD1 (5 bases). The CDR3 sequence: CASSLGWGEYQETQYF. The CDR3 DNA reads TGCGCCAGCAGCTTGGGGTGGGGCGAGTACCAAGAGACCCAGTACTTC.